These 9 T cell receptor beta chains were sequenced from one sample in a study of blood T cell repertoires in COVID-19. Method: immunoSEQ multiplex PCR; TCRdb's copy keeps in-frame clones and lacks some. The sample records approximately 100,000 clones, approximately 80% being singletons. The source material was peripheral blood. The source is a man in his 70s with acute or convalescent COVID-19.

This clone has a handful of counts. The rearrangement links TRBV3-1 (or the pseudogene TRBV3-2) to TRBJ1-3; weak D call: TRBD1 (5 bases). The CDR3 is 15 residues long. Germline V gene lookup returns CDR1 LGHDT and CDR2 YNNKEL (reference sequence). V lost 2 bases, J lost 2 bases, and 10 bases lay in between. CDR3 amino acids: CASSQLGAAGNTIYF. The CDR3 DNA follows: TGTGCCAGCAGCCAACTTGGGGCGGCTGGAAACACCATATATTTT.

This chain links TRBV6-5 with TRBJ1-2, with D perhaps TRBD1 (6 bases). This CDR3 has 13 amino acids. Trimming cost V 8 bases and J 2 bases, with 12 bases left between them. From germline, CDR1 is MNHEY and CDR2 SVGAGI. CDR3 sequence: CASVRGGNYGYTF. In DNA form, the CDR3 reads TGTGCCAGCGTCAGGGGAGGGAACTATGGCTACACCTTC.

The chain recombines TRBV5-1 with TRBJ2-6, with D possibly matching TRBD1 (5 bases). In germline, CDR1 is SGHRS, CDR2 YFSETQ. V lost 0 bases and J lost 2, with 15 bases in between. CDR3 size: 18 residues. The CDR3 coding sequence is TGCGCCAGCAGCTTGGTAGAAAAGGGGTTTCCTGGGGCCAACGTCCTGACTTTC. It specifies CASSLVEKGFPGANVLTF.

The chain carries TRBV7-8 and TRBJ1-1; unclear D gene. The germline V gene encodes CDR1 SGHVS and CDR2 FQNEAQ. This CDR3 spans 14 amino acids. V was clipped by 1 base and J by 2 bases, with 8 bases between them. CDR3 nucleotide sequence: TGTGCCAGCAGCTTAGGCTCAGGCAACACTGAAGCTTTCTTT. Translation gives CASSLGSGNTEAFF.

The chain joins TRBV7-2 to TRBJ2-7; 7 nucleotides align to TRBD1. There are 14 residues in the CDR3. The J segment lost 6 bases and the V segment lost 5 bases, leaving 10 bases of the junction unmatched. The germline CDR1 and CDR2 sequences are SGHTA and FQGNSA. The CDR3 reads CASSTSGTAFEQYF. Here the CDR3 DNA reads TGTGCCAGCAGCACATCCGGGACAGCTTTCGAGCAGTACTTC.

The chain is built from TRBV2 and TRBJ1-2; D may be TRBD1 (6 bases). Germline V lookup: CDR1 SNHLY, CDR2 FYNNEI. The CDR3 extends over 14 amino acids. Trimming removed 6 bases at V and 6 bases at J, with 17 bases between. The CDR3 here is CASRADGTLDGYTF. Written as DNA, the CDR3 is TGTGCCAGCAGGGCAGATGGGACACTTGATGGCTACACCTTC. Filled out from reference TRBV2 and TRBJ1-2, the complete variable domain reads EPEVTQTPSHQVTQMGQEVILRCVPISNHLYFYWYRQILGQKVEFLVSFYNNEISEKSEIFDDQFSVERPDGSNFTLKIRSTKLEDSAMYFCASRADGTLDGYTFGSGTRLTVV.

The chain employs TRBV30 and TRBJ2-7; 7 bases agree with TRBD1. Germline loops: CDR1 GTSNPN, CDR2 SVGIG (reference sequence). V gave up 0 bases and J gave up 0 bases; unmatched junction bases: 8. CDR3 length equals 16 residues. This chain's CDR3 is CAWSVVRWDSSYEQYF. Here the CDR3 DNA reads TGTGCCTGGAGTGTAGTGCGATGGGACAGCTCCTACGAGCAGTACTTC.

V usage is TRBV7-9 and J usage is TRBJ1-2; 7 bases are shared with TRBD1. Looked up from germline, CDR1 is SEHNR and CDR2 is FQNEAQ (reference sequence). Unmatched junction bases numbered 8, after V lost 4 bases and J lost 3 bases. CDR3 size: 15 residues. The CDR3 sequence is CASSSGTAEYYGYTF. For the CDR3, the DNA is TGTGCCAGCAGCTCCGGGACAGCCGAATACTATGGCTACACCTTC.

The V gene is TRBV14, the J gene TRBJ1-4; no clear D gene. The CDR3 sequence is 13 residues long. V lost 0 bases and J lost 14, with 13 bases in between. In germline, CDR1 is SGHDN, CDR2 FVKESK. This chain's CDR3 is CASSQDREGGLFF. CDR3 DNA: TGTGCCAGCAGCCAAGATCGGGAGGGTGGTCTGTTTTTT.